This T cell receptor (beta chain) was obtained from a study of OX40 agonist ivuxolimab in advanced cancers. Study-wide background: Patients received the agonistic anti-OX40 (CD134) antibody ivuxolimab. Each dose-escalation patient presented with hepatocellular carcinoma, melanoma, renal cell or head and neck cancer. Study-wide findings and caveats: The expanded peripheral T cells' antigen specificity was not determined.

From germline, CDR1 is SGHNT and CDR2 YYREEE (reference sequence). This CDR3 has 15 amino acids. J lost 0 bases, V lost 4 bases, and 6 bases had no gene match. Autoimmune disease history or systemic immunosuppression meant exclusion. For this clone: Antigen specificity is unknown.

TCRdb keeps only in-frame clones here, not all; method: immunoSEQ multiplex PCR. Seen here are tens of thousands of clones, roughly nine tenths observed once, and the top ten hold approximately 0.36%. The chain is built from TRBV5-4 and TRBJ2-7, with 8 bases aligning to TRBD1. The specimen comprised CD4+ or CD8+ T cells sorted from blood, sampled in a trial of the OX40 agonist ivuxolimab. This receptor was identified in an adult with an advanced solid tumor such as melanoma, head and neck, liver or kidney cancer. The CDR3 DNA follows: TGTGCCAGCAGCAGGGGACAGGACTTCTCCTACGAGCAGTACTTC. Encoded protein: CASSRGQDFSYEQYF.